These T cell receptor beta chains were read from a single sample in a study of identical twins. TCRdb reprocessed the 5' RACE reads via MiXCR and lists one record per CDR3 protein. The sample carries hundreds of thousands of distinct CDR3 sequences, over 12% recorded once. Material for sequencing was memory (CD45RO+) T cells sorted from blood. These receptors all stem from a young woman in good health. CDR3s leave out the opening cysteine and the closing phenylalanine or tryptophan. The size of a clone is reported for some rows only, either as once, few or many, or as a class for expanded clones.

TRBJ2-7	TRBV3-1	few	15	ASSHSAGLLNRYEQY
TRBJ2-4	TRBV7-9	NA	15	ASSSPATDLAKNIQY
TRBJ2-5	TRBV7-2	NA	13	ASSPRASLGETQY
TRBJ2-7	TRBV7-9	few	13	ASSLLTSGAGEQY
TRBJ2-1	TRBV7-9	few	13	ASSLGAAGFNEQF
TRBJ2-7	TRBV20-1	many	13	SARDWGSSNYEQY
TRBJ2-4	TRBV20-1	few	16	SAPPRDRGLAGKNIQY
TRBJ1-2	TRBV5-1	few	14	ASSLAGVEQDYGYT
TRBJ1-6	TRBV3-1	many	13	ASSQTVAPGSPLH
TRBJ2-3	TRBV7-2	many	11	ASSLQGMDTQY
TRBJ1-4	TRBV7-9	NA	12	ASSLGLPNEKLF
TRBJ2-3	TRBV27	NA	14	ASSSVGLASADTQY
TRBJ2-1	TRBV10-3	few	14	AISGLAGSSYNEQF
TRBJ1-2	TRBV5-1	NA	14	ASSSGTGLNGYGYT
TRBJ2-3	TRBV5-5	NA	13	ASSLYGNPTDTQY
TRBJ2-2	TRBV9	few	13	ASRLSATNTGELF
TRBJ2-5	TRBV5-1	NA	14	ASSFWRVTLQETQY
TRBJ2-7	TRBV11-2	many	13	ASSLEGGPSTEQY
TRBJ2-1	TRBV7-2	NA	11	ASSLQFRGRTF
TRBJ2-5	TRBV3-1	NA	10	ASSLLQGTQY
TRBJ2-5	TRBV6-1	NA	11	ASRPIQGETQY
TRBJ2-5	TRBV7-8	NA	11	ASRTGPGETQY
TRBJ1-3	TRBV7-8	few	13	ASSLAQGAGNTIY
TRBJ1-2	TRBV6-6	NA	11	ASRPGVDYGYT
TRBJ1-2	TRBV7-2	NA	12	ASSFPTGEDGYT
TRBJ2-7	TRBV5-4	NA	14	ASSPLAGTPSYEQY
TRBJ1-6	TRBV6-5	NA	13	ASSYSGRTNSPLH
TRBJ2-1	TRBV12-3/TRBV12-4	few	10	ATRQGAVEQF
TRBJ1-1	TRBV12-3/TRBV12-4	NA	11	ASNGAGGTEAF
TRBJ2-2	TRBV27	few	14	ASSFFPTRRTGELF
TRBJ2-1	TRBV30	NA	10	AWSGQGNEQF
TRBJ2-1	TRBV20-1	NA	13	SAREGAGSYNEQF
TRBJ1-3	TRBV30	NA	11	AWSGNAGNTIY
TRBJ2-2	TRBV12-3/TRBV12-4	once	15	ASAWGGGGPNTGELF
TRBJ1-2	TRBV10-3	few	11	ATQEFAYYGYT
TRBJ2-4	TRBV28	NA	14	ASSSASHLAKNIQY
TRBJ2-3	TRBV5-1	NA	15	ASSSPDLAGIMDTQY
TRBJ2-1	TRBV12-3/TRBV12-4	many	9	ASSLAREQF
TRBJ2-7	TRBV30	NA	13	AWSADRGDWDEQY
TRBJ2-1	TRBV4-3	NA	13	ASSQDGGRSNEQF
TRBJ2-1	TRBV5-1	many	12	ASSSAGDYNEQF
TRBJ2-2	TRBV5-6	many	12	ASSLGPSTGELF
TRBJ1-1	TRBV7-2	few	14	ASSLESGRPNTEAF